This passage covers 6 T cell receptor beta chains from one sample sequenced in a study of blood T cell repertoires in COVID-19. Sequencing used immunoSEQ multiplex PCR; TCRdb keeps in-frame clones, though not all of them. Found here are over 200,000 clones, about nine tenths of them singletons; the top ten hold roughly 4%. Input material: peripheral blood. All receptors come from a man in his fifties or sixties who had recovered from COVID-19.

The gene calls are TRBV15 and TRBJ2-7; weak D call: TRBD1 (5 bases). The germline V gene has CDR1 LNHNV and CDR2 YYDKDF (reference sequence). With 4 bases removed from V and 4 bases from J, the gap between germline ends came to 17 bases. This CDR3 has 15 amino acids. The CDR3 DNA sequence: TGTGCCACCAGCAAAGGACAATCAGGGTCGTACGAGCAGTACTTC. Protein: CATSKGQSGSYEQYF.

This clone occurred a few times. The chain links TRBV18 to TRBJ1-4; 10 bases are shared with TRBD1. The J segment lost 8 bases and the V segment lost 3 bases, leaving 6 bases of the junction unmatched. This CDR3 region has 15 residues. Germline loops: CDR1 KGHSH, CDR2 LQKENI. The CDR3 DNA reads as TGTGCCAGCTCACCCTCGACAGGGGGCGACGAAAAACTGTTTTTT. It is translated as CASSPSTGGDEKLFF.

This clone has more than one count but fewer than ten. The chain carries TRBV11-2 and TRBJ2-3, with D possibly matching TRBD2 (6 bases). The V gene lost 3 bases and the J gene lost 6 bases, with 10 bases spanning the gap. The CDR3 has 13 amino acids. Germline V CDR1 and CDR2: SGHAT, FQNNGV. This CDR3 reads CASSLGGADTQYF. The CDR3 DNA follows: TGTGCCAGCAGCTTGGGGGGTGCGGATACGCAGTATTTT.

This chain uses TRBV27 with TRBJ1-6, with D unresolved. This CDR3 is 17 amino acids long. CDR1 and CDR2 from the germline V gene are MNHEY and SMNVEV (reference sequence). Trimming shortened V by 5 bases and J by 8 bases, and 22 bases separated the two germline ends. The CDR3 coding sequence is TGTGCCAGCAGTCCGTGGGCCACGGGGTATATTGATTCACCCCTCCACTTT. Its translation is CASSPWATGYIDSPLHF.

The V and J genes are TRBV6-5 and TRBJ1-5; 10 nucleotides agree with TRBD1. CDR1 and CDR2 (germline): MNHEY, SVGAGI. The CDR3 totals 15 residues. Trimming at V came to 6 bases and at J to 1 base, leaving 3 bases not matched to a gene. CDR3 protein: CASRATGGSNQPQHF. CDR3 nucleotide sequence: TGTGCCAGCAGAGCGACAGGGGGCAGCAATCAGCCCCAGCATTTT.

This sequence joins TRBV5-1 and TRBJ1-1; 7 nucleotides align to TRBD1. J was trimmed by 2 bases and V by 4 bases; bases with no gene match: 11. This CDR3 contains 16 residues. Germline assignment: CDR1 SGHRS and CDR2 YFSETQ. The CDR3 loop reads CASSIAPTGSNTEAFF. The CDR3 nucleotides are TGCGCCAGCAGCATTGCCCCGACAGGGTCCAACACTGAAGCTTTCTTT.